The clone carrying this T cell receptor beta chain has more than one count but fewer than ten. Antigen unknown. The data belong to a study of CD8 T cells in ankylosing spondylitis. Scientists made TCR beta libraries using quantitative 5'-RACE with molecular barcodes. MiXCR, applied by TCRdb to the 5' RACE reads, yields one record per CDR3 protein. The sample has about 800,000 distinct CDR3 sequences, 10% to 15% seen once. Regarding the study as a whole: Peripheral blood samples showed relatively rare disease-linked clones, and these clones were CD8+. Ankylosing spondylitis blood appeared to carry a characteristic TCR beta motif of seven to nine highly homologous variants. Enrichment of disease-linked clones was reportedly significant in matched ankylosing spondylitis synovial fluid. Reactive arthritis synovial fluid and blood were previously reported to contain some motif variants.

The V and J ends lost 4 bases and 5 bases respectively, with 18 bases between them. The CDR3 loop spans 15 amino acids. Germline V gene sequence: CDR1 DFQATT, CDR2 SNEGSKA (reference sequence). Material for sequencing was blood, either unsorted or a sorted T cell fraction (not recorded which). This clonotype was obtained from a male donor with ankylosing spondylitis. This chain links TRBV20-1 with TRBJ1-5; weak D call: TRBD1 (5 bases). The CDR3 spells CSATSYEGADQPQHF. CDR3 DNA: TGCAGTGCTACCTCTTACGAAGGGGCGGATCAGCCCCAGCATTTT.